A selection of T cell receptor beta chains follows, all from one sample in a study of blood T cell repertoires in COVID-19. Method: immunoSEQ multiplex PCR; TCRdb's copy keeps in-frame clones and lacks some. The sample has 170,000 or so clones; roughly four fifths are singletons. Sequences were obtained from peripheral blood. These receptors were collected from a human donor in a cohort sampled during active COVID-19. CDR3s include the opening cysteine and the closing phenylalanine or tryptophan. The D gene is left open where the match is weak. A row's size may be missing; if present it is once, few, many or a size class.

clone_size	v_call	j_call	d_call	cdr3_length	cdr3_aa	cdr3_nt
NA	TRBV6-5	TRBJ1-4	NA	14	CASSPTVSNEKLFF	TGTGCCAGCAGCCCGACAGTTAGTAATGAAAAACTGTTTTTT
NA	TRBV4-1	TRBJ1-5	TRBD1	15	CASSQEDRINQPQHF	TGCGCCAGCAGCCAAGAGGACAGGATCAATCAGCCCCAGCATTTT
NA	TRBV6-6	TRBJ1-2	NA	14	CASSAGLTPYGYTF	TGTGCCAGCAGTGCCGGACTTACCCCATATGGCTACACCTTC
many	TRBV19	TRBJ1-1	NA	14	CASSDRKVDTEAFF	TGTGCCAGTAGCGACAGGAAGGTGGACACTGAAGCTTTCTTT
NA	TRBV27	TRBJ1-3	NA	15	CASSLGGASGNTIYF	TGTGCCAGCAGTTTAGGGGGGGCCTCTGGAAACACCATATATTTT
NA	TRBV6-2/TRBV6-3	TRBJ1-5	NA	18	CASSTPGQSVGSNQPQHF	TGTGCCAGCAGTACCCCCGGACAGAGCGTCGGTAGCAATCAGCCCCAGCATTTT
NA	TRBV29-1	TRBJ2-5	TRBD2	15	CSVVEAGDRRETQYF	TGCAGCGTTGTTGAAGCGGGAGATAGGAGAGAGACCCAGTACTTC
NA	TRBV4-2	TRBJ2-1	NA	13	CASSHLRDNEQFF	TGTGCCAGCAGCCACCTCCGGGACAATGAGCAGTTCTTC
NA	TRBV6-5	TRBJ2-5	NA	12	CASRDSVETQYF	TGTGCCAGCAGGGACTCCGTAGAGACCCAGTACTTC
once	TRBV28	TRBJ2-3	TRBD1	16	CASKTGGLSSTDTQYF	TGTGCCAGCAAAACAGGGGGCCTTTCTAGCACAGATACGCAGTATTTT
NA	TRBV24-1	TRBJ2-1	TRBD2	15	CATSGTSLGPVEQFF	TGTGCCACCAGTGGGACTAGTTTAGGTCCCGTGGAGCAGTTCTTC
NA	TRBV11-3	TRBJ1-1	NA	13	CASSSPRDTEAFF	TGTGCCAGCAGCTCCCCCCGGGACACTGAAGCTTTCTTT
NA	TRBV4-2	TRBJ1-4	NA	17	CASSQDKGAGTNEKLFF	TGTGCCAGCAGCCAAGATAAAGGGGCTGGTACTAATGAAAAACTGTTTTTT
NA	TRBV5-4	TRBJ2-7	NA	16	CASSLGGGGGDYEQYF	TGTGCCAGCAGCTTGGGGGGCGGAGGGGGCGACTACGAGCAGTACTTC
NA	TRBV27	TRBJ2-7	NA	15	CASSFSIGQTYEQYF	TGTGCCAGCAGTTTTTCGATAGGACAGACCTACGAGCAGTACTTC
NA	TRBV18	TRBJ2-1	NA	16	CASSPGQTSSYNEQFF	TGTGCCAGCTCACCCGGACAGACGAGCTCCTACAATGAGCAGTTCTTC
NA	TRBV29-1	TRBJ2-7	NA	12	CSVEYTDYEQYF	TGCAGCGTTGAGTACACAGACTACGAGCAGTACTTC
NA	TRBV5-4	TRBJ1-3	NA	15	CASSQDDRRGNTIYF	TGTGCCAGCAGCCAAGATGACAGACGAGGAAACACCATATATTTT
NA	TRBV18	TRBJ1-4	TRBD1	15	CASSPGTGGFEKLFF	TGTGCCAGCTCGCCTGGGACAGGGGGCTTTGAAAAACTGTTTTTT
few	TRBV27	TRBJ2-7	NA	11	CASGPLVEQYF	TGTGCCAGCGGCCCCTTGGTCGAGCAGTACTTC
NA	TRBV2	TRBJ1-1	TRBD1	15	CASSIQGGFGTEAFF	TGTGCCAGCAGTATACAGGGGGGGTTTGGCACTGAAGCTTTCTTT
NA	TRBV5-1	TRBJ2-1	TRBD2	16	CASSLAGEGSYNEQFF	TGCGCCAGCAGCTTGGCCGGGGAGGGCTCCTACAATGAGCAGTTCTTC
NA	TRBV10-3	TRBJ2-7	TRBD1	15	CAIRTGGLSSYEQYF	TGTGCCATCAGGACAGGGGGCCTAAGCTCCTACGAGCAGTACTTC
once	TRBV3-1/TRBV3-2	TRBJ2-5	TRBD1	15	CASSQLGTGVETQYF	TGTGCCAGCAGCCAACTCGGGACAGGGGTAGAGACCCAGTACTTC
NA	TRBV19	TRBJ1-1	NA	12	CASSIRGAEAFF	TGTGCCAGTAGTATAAGGGGCGCTGAAGCTTTCTTT